Following are 32 T cell receptor beta chains from one sample sequenced in a study of siplizumab effects on memory and regulatory T cells. Clones were read by immunoSEQ multiplex PCR, and TCRdb kept only the in-frame ones, dropping some. The sample holds about 100,000 clones, 94% seen once. Sequenced sample: Tregs sorted from blood. These TCRs come from a human donor in good health.

V gene TRBV18 combines with J gene TRBJ2-7; tentatively, D is TRBD2 (6 bases). The CDR3 spans 15 residues. V was pared by 2 bases and J by 3 bases, with 14 bases between. The V gene's germline CDR1 is KGHSH and CDR2 LQKENI. CDR3 amino acids: CASSPRNPGGYEQYF. The CDR3 nucleotides read TGTGCCAGCTCACCAAGAAACCCCGGGGGCTACGAGCAGTACTTC.

The rearrangement links TRBV7-9 to TRBJ1-3, with a tentative D call TRBD1 (5 bases). This CDR3 region has 15 residues. Germline CDR1 reads SEHNR; CDR2 reads FQNEAQ (reference sequence). V lost 2 bases, J lost 4 bases, and 12 bases lay in between. This CDR3 is CASSLWGQIGNTIYF. CDR3 bases: TGTGCCAGCAGCTTATGGGGCCAGATCGGAAACACCATATATTTT. Filled out from reference TRBV7-9 and TRBJ1-3, the complete variable domain reads DTGVSQNPRHKITKRGQNVTFRCDPISEHNRLYWYRQTLGQGPEFLTYFQNEAQLEKSRLLSDRFSAERPKGSFSTLEIQRTEQGDSAMYLCASSLWGQIGNTIYFGEGSWLTVV.

This chain links TRBV5-1 with TRBJ2-5; maybe TRBD2 (5 bases). CDR1 is SGHRS and CDR2 is YFSETQ in the germline V gene. The CDR3 runs 14 residues. V was cut by 6 bases and J by 4 bases, with 16 bases left in between. The CDR3 loop reads CASTPLGGRETQYF. CDR3 nucleotide sequence: TGCGCCAGCACCCCCCTCGGCGGGCGAGAGACCCAGTACTTC.

The rearrangement joins TRBV19 to TRBJ2-5; D remains ambiguous. V was pared by 3 bases and J by 3 bases, with 2 bases between. There are 11 residues in the CDR3. Germline V gives CDR1 LNHDA, CDR2 SQIVND (reference sequence). The CDR3 sequence is CASSIEETQYF. DNA of the CDR3: TGTGCCAGTAGTATCGAAGAGACCCAGTACTTC.

The V and J genes are TRBV5-1 and TRBJ2-2; D unclear. CDR1 and CDR2 from the germline V gene are SGHRS and YFSETQ. V lost 2 bases, J lost 2 bases, and 7 bases lay in between. The CDR3 covers 14 residues. CDR3 amino acids: CASSFLDNTGELFF. For the CDR3, the DNA is TGCGCCAGCAGCTTTTTAGACAACACCGGGGAGCTGTTTTTT.

The chain has TRBV5-1 and TRBJ1-1; D is undetermined. CDR1 and CDR2 from the germline V gene are SGHRS and YFSETQ. The germline V and J ends were trimmed by 0 bases and 4 bases, with 10 bases remaining between them. The CDR3 contains 14 residues. Written as DNA, the CDR3 is TGCGCCAGCAGCTTGGTAGTAGGGTTCACTGAAGCTTTCTTT. Translation: CASSLVVGFTEAFF.

The chain recombines TRBV7-9 with TRBJ1-4, with D maybe TRBD1 (6 bases). This CDR3 spans 15 amino acids. V lost 5 bases, J lost 3 bases, and 13 bases lay in between. Germline CDR1 and CDR2: SEHNR and FQNEAQ (reference sequence). CDR3 bases: TGTGCCAGCAGCGCCAGGGGATCGGCTAATGAAAAACTGTTTTTT. It is translated as CASSARGSANEKLFF.

This clone was seen just once. The gene calls are TRBV21-1 and TRBJ1-2. TRBV21-1 is classified as a pseudogene. This CDR3 has 15 amino acids. The CDR3 here is CASSIPQPINYGYTF. CDR3 in DNA: TGTGCCAGCAGCATACCGCAGCCGATCAACTATGGCTACACCTTC.

This clone was recorded only once. CDR3 in DNA: TGTGCCAGTAATCGGGATGGCGAGCAGTACTTC. Protein sequence: CASNRDGEQYF. The V call is TRBV28, the J call TRBJ2-7, with a weak D call TRBD2 (5 bases). The CDR3 is 11 amino acids. The germline V gene encodes CDR1 MDHEN and CDR2 SYDVKM. V lost 9 bases and J lost 6, with 12 bases in between.

The gene calls are TRBV5-1 and TRBJ2-3; D gene unclear. CDR3 length: 14 amino acids. Trimming shortened V by 0 bases and J by 5 bases, and 10 bases separated the two germline ends. CDR1 and CDR2 (germline): SGHRS, YFSETQ. CDR3 DNA: TGCGCCAGCAGCTTGGTAAACTCAGGAGATACGCAGTATTTT. Translated: CASSLVNSGDTQYF.

The chain employs TRBV6-4 and TRBJ2-1; tentatively, D is TRBD2 (6 bases). CDR3 length: 16 amino acids. Germline V gene data show CDR1 as MRHNA and CDR2 as SNTAGT. The V end was cut by 3 bases, the J end by 3 bases, with 15 bases between. The CDR3 loop is CASSEGLARHYNEQFF. Here the CDR3 DNA reads TGTGCCAGCAGTGAAGGTCTAGCGCGTCACTACAATGAGCAGTTCTTC.

The chain carries TRBV29-1 and TRBJ2-7; possibly TRBD2 for D (6 bases). This CDR3 spans 12 amino acids. V was shortened by 5 bases and J by 5 bases, with 13 bases between the two germline ends. Germline V gene sequence: CDR1 SQVTM, CDR2 ANQGSEA. The CDR3 bases are TGCAGCGTTCAGTCGGGAGTCCACGAGCAGTACTTC. This gives the protein CSVQSGVHEQYF.

The chain carries TRBV5-1 and TRBJ1-2, with D possibly being TRBD1 (5 bases). The germline V and J ends were trimmed by 0 bases and 5 bases, with 14 bases remaining between them. Per the germline V gene, CDR1 is SGHRS and CDR2 is YFSETQ. The CDR3 runs 15 residues. The CDR3 sequence is CASSLDGHSGYGYTF. For the CDR3, the DNA is TGCGCCAGCAGCTTGGACGGACATTCAGGGTATGGCTACACCTTC.

This clone was seen just once. CDR3 nucleotides: TGTGCCAGTAGTATCAGAGATACGCAGTATTTT. Translation: CASSIRDTQYF. The chain links TRBV19 to TRBJ2-3; D remains unclear. CDR3 size: 11 residues. Germline CDR1 reads LNHDA; CDR2 reads SQIVND (reference sequence). The V end lost 3 bases, the J end lost 5 bases, and 3 bases lay between the germline ends. Filled out from reference TRBV19 and TRBJ2-3, the complete variable domain reads DGGITQSPKYLFRKEGQNVTLSCEQNLNHDAMYWYRQDPGQGLRLIYYSQIVNDFQKGDIAEGYSVSREKKESFPLTVTSAQKNPTAFYLCASSIRDTQYFGPGTRLTVL.

The V gene is TRBV18, the J gene TRBJ1-1; D is undetermined. V was pared by 1 base and J by 6 bases, with 12 bases between. CDR1 KGHSH and CDR2 LQKENI come from the germline V gene. The CDR3 contains 14 residues. Here the CDR3 reads CASSPLGGKSEAFF. DNA of the CDR3: TGTGCCAGCTCACCACTGGGTGGGAAATCTGAAGCTTTCTTT.

This chain uses TRBV6-5 with TRBJ1-2; D unclear. Germline V lookup: CDR1 MNHEY, CDR2 SVGAGI. The CDR3 covers 14 residues. Trimming shortened V by 0 bases and J by 3 bases, and 8 bases separated the two germline ends. For the CDR3, the DNA is TGTGCCAGCAGTTACTCGAGAAGAGACTATGGCTACACCTTC. Translation gives CASSYSRRDYGYTF.

The CDR3 region is CASSWMYEQYF. The DNA for the CDR3 is TGTGCCAGCAGCTGGATGTACGAGCAGTACTTC. This rearrangement joins TRBV11-2 to TRBJ2-7; no reliable D call. Per the germline V gene, CDR1 is SGHAT and CDR2 is FQNNGV. Between the trimmed V and J ends, which lost 4 bases and 4 bases, there was a span of 5 bases. CDR3 length: 11 amino acids.

The V gene is TRBV5-4, the J gene TRBJ2-1; D is perhaps TRBD2 (6 bases). The germline V and J ends were trimmed by 0 bases and 10 bases, with 11 bases remaining between them. CDR3 length equals 13 residues. From germline, CDR1 is SGHNT and CDR2 YYREEE (reference sequence). CDR3 nucleotide sequence: TGTGCCAGCAGCTTGGTAGGAGGGAACGAGCAGTTCTTC. Its protein is CASSLVGGNEQFF.

V usage is TRBV29-1 and J usage is TRBJ2-3; 9 positions agree with TRBD2. V dropped 6 bases and J dropped 2; count of bases not matched to a gene: 6. The length of the CDR3 is 14 residues. Per germline, CDR1 SQVTM and CDR2 ANQGSEA. The CDR3 nucleotides are TGCAGCGTCCGGGCGGGAGGGCTCACAGATACGCAGTATTTT. Amino acid sequence: CSVRAGGLTDTQYF.

The V gene is TRBV11-2, the J gene TRBJ2-2, with unresolved D. The CDR3 covers 14 residues. Deletions cut 0 bases from V and 12 bases from J, with 14 bases between. Germline values: CDR1 SGHAT, CDR2 FQNNGV. CDR3 in amino acids: CASSLDRNKLKLFF. DNA for the CDR3: TGTGCCAGCAGCTTAGACAGGAACAAGTTGAAGCTGTTTTTT.

This chain links TRBV18 with TRBJ2-5, with TRBD1 matching over 7 bases. With 5 bases clipped from V and 1 base from J, the junction kept 10 bases outside the gene matches. Germline CDR1 KGHSH, CDR2 LQKENI. The CDR3 sequence is 16 residues long. This chain's CDR3 is CASSRTTGPFQETQYF. DNA for the CDR3: TGTGCCAGCTCAAGGACGACAGGGCCCTTCCAAGAGACCCAGTACTTC.

The rearrangement links TRBV27 to TRBJ2-7; possibly TRBD2 for D (5 bases). CDR3 length: 14 residues. V lost 3 bases, J lost 0 bases, and 9 bases lay in between. Per germline, CDR1 MNHEY and CDR2 SMNVEV (reference sequence). The CDR3 DNA follows: TGTGCCAGCAGTTTTTCGGACTCCTCCTACGAGCAGTACTTC. It yields the protein CASSFSDSSYEQYF.

The CDR3 DNA follows: TGTGCCAGCAGCTTGCCCGGGGTGCCAGATACGCAGTATTTT. Translated: CASSLPGVPDTQYF. The J gene is TRBJ2-3, the V gene TRBV5-6, with a possible D match to TRBD2 (5 bases). Trimming pared 1 base from V and 4 bases from J, leaving 10 bases between. This CDR3 has 14 residues. Germline values: CDR1 SGHDT, CDR2 YYEEEE.

This clone was counted between two and nine times. The genes are TRBV5-1 and TRBJ1-5; D uncertain. Germline V gene sequence: CDR1 SGHRS, CDR2 YFSETQ. This CDR3 comprises 14 residues. Trimming cost V 0 bases and J 2 bases, with 6 bases left between them. CDR3 sequence reads: CASSLGSGNQPQHF. The CDR3 bases are TGCGCCAGCAGCTTGGGCTCGGGCAATCAGCCCCAGCATTTT.

Only one count was recorded for this clone. This chain connects TRBV2 to TRBJ1-6; no definite D call. The CDR3 is made up of 14 amino acids. V lost 4 bases to trimming and J lost 7 bases, with 11 bases between them. CDR1 is SNHLY, CDR2 FYNNEI, per germline. DNA of the CDR3: TGTGCCAGCAGTGGACCGCCGAGAAATTCACCCCTCCACTTT. It yields the protein CASSGPPRNSPLHF.

CDR3 nucleotides: TGCGCCAGCAGTTGGACAGGCCGTAATGAAAAACTGTTTTTT. It encodes CASSWTGRNEKLFF. This chain joins TRBV5-1 and TRBJ1-4, with 7 nucleotides matching TRBD1. Looked up from germline, CDR1 is SGHRS and CDR2 is YFSETQ. CDR3 length: 14 residues. J was trimmed by 4 bases and V by 5 bases; bases with no gene match: 5.

The chain combines TRBV28 with TRBJ2-3; no clear D gene. The CDR3 extends over 16 amino acids. Germline CDR1 MDHEN, CDR2 SYDVKM. The V gene lost 8 bases and the J gene lost 2 bases, with 20 bases spanning the gap. CDR3 bases: TGTGCCAGCCTACGTCGTCGAGCCAACCCCACAGATACGCAGTATTTT. It is translated as CASLRRRANPTDTQYF.

The chain employs TRBV28 and TRBJ2-7; no clear D. The V and J ends lost 6 bases and 3 bases respectively, with 6 bases between them. Germline V CDR1 and CDR2: MDHEN, SYDVKM. The CDR3 totals 11 residues. The CDR3 region is CASRHLYEQYF. CDR3 in DNA: TGTGCCAGCAGACATCTCTACGAGCAGTACTTC.

This sequence joins TRBV7-3 and TRBJ1-1, with unresolved D. The CDR3 runs 16 residues. V gave up 5 bases and J gave up 1 base, with 17 bases separating them. CDR1 is SGHTA, CDR2 FQGTGA, per germline. As DNA, the CDR3 is TGTGCCAGCAGCCCCAGCGACACTCAAGGGAACACTGAAGCTTTCTTT. It encodes CASSPSDTQGNTEAFF.

This chain connects TRBV2 to TRBJ2-7, with 11 bases matching TRBD2. Losses at the gene ends were 6 bases for V and 6 bases for J; bases not matched to a gene: 10. The CDR3 totals 15 residues. The germline V gene encodes CDR1 SNHLY and CDR2 FYNNEI. CDR3 sequence (DNA): TGTGCCAGCAGCACTAATAGCGGGAGGGCCTCCGAGCAGTACTTC. Encoded protein: CASSTNSGRASEQYF. Supplemented by reference TRBV2 and TRBJ2-7, the full variable domain reads EPEVTQTPSHQVTQMGQEVILRCVPISNHLYFYWYRQILGQKVEFLVSFYNNEISEKSEIFDDQFSVERPDGSNFTLKIRSTKLEDSAMYFCASSTNSGRASEQYFGPGTRLTVT.

V and J are TRBV7-9 and TRBJ1-5; no clear D gene. The CDR3 has 14 amino acids. Trimming took 5 bases from V and 7 from J, leaving 15 bases between them. Germline V lookup: CDR1 SEHNR, CDR2 FQNEAQ (reference sequence). CDR3 in amino acids: CASSAREFRQPQHF. For the CDR3, the DNA is TGTGCCAGCAGCGCACGTGAGTTTAGACAGCCCCAGCATTTT.

The CDR3: CASSDAPGAYEQYF. CDR3 sequence (DNA): TGTGCCAGCAGTGACGCCCCTGGGGCCTACGAGCAGTACTTC. The chain has TRBV6-4 and TRBJ2-7; D uncertain. V was cut by 2 bases and J by 2 bases, with 10 bases left in between. The CDR3 is 14 amino acids. Germline CDR1 reads MRHNA; CDR2 reads SNTAGT.